These 22 T cell receptor beta chains share one sample of origin, sequenced in a study of blood T cells in healthy people across ages. A J-beta primer mix and a sample-barcoded 5' primer were used in a second PCR of about 7 to 12 cycles. Using its own MiXCR run on the 5' RACE reads, TCRdb lists one record per CDR3 protein. The data contain about 1,000,000 distinct CDR3 sequences, more than 35% of them singletons. The sample consisted of blood. The receptors were gathered from a woman aged 60 to 75 in good health.

Many counts were recorded for this clonotype. The chain combines TRBV29-1 with TRBJ2-7, with 7 bases that match TRBD1. Looked up from germline, CDR1 is SQVTM and CDR2 is ANQGSEA. The CDR3 contains 12 residues. CDR3 nucleotides: TGCAGTGTTAGGGACAGAGGCTACGAGCAGTACTTC. This encodes CSVRDRGYEQYF.

This chain connects TRBV2 to TRBJ2-7, with TRBD1 matching over 9 bases. V shed 10 bases and J 3 bases; nucleotides not matched to a gene: 7. The CDR3 sequence is 13 residues long. CDR1 and CDR2 (germline): SNHLY, FYNNEI. CDR3 sequence: CATAGTGFYEQYF. The CDR3 DNA reads as TGTGCCACCGCCGGGACAGGGTTCTACGAGCAGTACTTC.

The chain joins TRBV9 to TRBJ2-3, with TRBD2 matching 9 bases. CDR3 size: 16 residues. Germline V lookup: CDR1 SGDLS, CDR2 YYNGEE. The V gene end was trimmed by 4 bases and the J gene end by 4 bases; junction bases not matched to a gene: 10. The CDR3, as DNA: TGTGCCAGCAGCCCGCCCGGACTAGCGACGGCAGATACGCAGTATTTT. It yields the protein CASSPPGLATADTQYF.

This clonotype was recorded a few times. The V call is TRBV18, the J call TRBJ2-3, with 10 nucleotides matching TRBD2. V lost 3 bases and J lost 4; bases outside the gene matches: 10. The length of the CDR3 is 17 residues. The germline gives CDR1 KGHSH, CDR2 LQKENI. The CDR3 region is CASSPPLAGAGSDTQYF. The CDR3 region has the DNA TGTGCCAGCTCACCGCCCCTAGCGGGAGCGGGTTCAGATACGCAGTATTTT.

The chain uses TRBV12-3 or TRBV12-4 and TRBJ2-1, with 16 bases identical to TRBD2. Trimming at V came to 6 bases and at J to 8 bases, leaving 4 bases not matched to a gene. This CDR3 is built from 15 residues. The CDR3 sequence is CASRQGLAGGHEQFF. DNA for the CDR3: TGTGCCAGCAGACAGGGACTAGCGGGAGGGCATGAGCAGTTCTTC.

In DNA form, the CDR3 reads TGCAGTGCTTTAGCGGGAGGGCCCGGGGATACGCAGTATTTT. Translation gives CSALAGGPGDTQYF. The V and J genes are TRBV20-1 and TRBJ2-3; 11 nucleotides agree with TRBD2. V shed 5 bases, J shed 6 bases, and the junction held 7 bases outside the gene matches. The CDR3 is 14 amino acids. Germline V lookup: CDR1 DFQATT, CDR2 SNEGSKA (reference sequence).

With regard to this clonotype: One end of the junction fails to match germline, which may point to a read error. The chain links TRBV9 to TRBJ2-1; 11 nucleotides match TRBD2. This CDR3 has 17 residues. Germline V gene sequence: CDR1 SGDLS, CDR2 YYNGEE. The chain's CDR3 is CASGVAWLAGGGDGQFF. DNA of the CDR3: TGTGCCAGCGGCGTAGCGTGGCTAGCGGGAGGAGGAGATGGCCAGTTCTTC.

Concerning this clonotype: The junction and the germline gene differ at one end; a read error may be behind it. The CDR3 reads CASSPTSGFTDTEYF. The CDR3 DNA follows: TGTGCCAGCAGCCCCACTAGCGGGTTCACAGATACGGAGTATTTT. The V gene is TRBV12-3 or TRBV12-4, the J gene TRBJ2-3; 9 nucleotides line up with TRBD2. This CDR3 has 15 amino acids.

The rearrangement uses TRBV29-1 and TRBJ2-3; 10 bases match TRBD2. J lost 2 bases, V lost 4 bases, and 9 bases had no gene match. CDR3 length: 16 residues. Looked up from germline, CDR1 is SQVTM and CDR2 is ANQGSEA. DNA of the CDR3: TGCAGCGTTGCGAAGGGAGCGGGAGGGGCCACAGATACGCAGTATTTT. Translation gives CSVAKGAGGATDTQYF.

This clonotype occurred a few times. The V gene is TRBV13, the J gene TRBJ2-7; tentatively, D is TRBD1 (6 bases). CDR3 size: 14 residues. V was pared by 6 bases and J by 2 bases, with 14 bases between. Germline lookup yields CDR1 PRHDT and CDR2 FYEKMQ (reference sequence). The CDR3 reads CASSPPRTAYEQYF. CDR3 sequence (DNA): TGTGCCAGCAGTCCGCCCCGGACAGCCTACGAGCAGTACTTC.

V and J are TRBV14 and TRBJ2-2, with 12 bases identical to TRBD2. CDR3 length equals 20 residues. V trimming: 0 bases; J trimming: 1 base; junction bases outside the gene matches: 9. Per the germline V gene, CDR1 is SGHDN and CDR2 is FVKESK. The chain's CDR3 is CASSQDPRLLAGGNTGELFF. CDR3 nucleotide sequence: TGTGCCAGCAGCCAAGATCCGAGATTACTAGCGGGAGGGAACACCGGGGAGCTGTTTTTT.

This clonotype was seen many times. This clone may be a read error of a much larger clone one base away. This chain links TRBV29-1 with TRBJ2-5; 7 bases map to TRBD1. The V segment lost 4 bases and the J segment 11 bases; nucleotides outside the gene matches: 4. The CDR3 totals 10 residues. Germline lookup yields CDR1 SQVTM and CDR2 ANQGSEA. The CDR3 sequence: CSVGEQGQYF. The CDR3 region has the DNA TGCAGCGTTGGGGAACAGGGGCAGTACTTC.

This clonotype appeared a few times. J is TRBJ2-1 and V is TRBV29-1; tentative D call: TRBD2 (6 bases). Trimming removed 8 bases from V and 9 bases from J, with 20 bases in between. Germline V gene sequence: CDR1 SQVTM, CDR2 ANQGSEA. This CDR3 comprises 13 residues. In DNA form, the CDR3 reads TGCAGCATATGGGACTTCTCTTATGGTGAGCAGTTCTTC. Encoded protein: CSIWDFSYGEQFF.

CDR3 amino acids: CASSLQFAGGSGETQYF. In nucleotides, the CDR3 is TGCGCCAGCAGCTTGCAGTTTGCGGGAGGGTCAGGAGAGACCCAGTACTTC. The rearrangement uses TRBV5-1 and TRBJ2-5, with TRBD2 matching 9 bases. After removal of 1 base from V and 4 bases from J, the junction contained 11 bases not matched to a gene. CDR3 size: 17 residues. Germline V lookup: CDR1 SGHRS, CDR2 YFSETQ.

The chain is built from TRBV29-1 and TRBJ2-5; 9 bases match TRBD1. The V gene end was trimmed by 6 bases and the J gene end by 13 bases; junction bases not matched to a gene: 12. CDR1 is SQVTM, CDR2 ANQGSEA, per germline. The CDR3 has 12 residues. CDR3 region: CSVRTGVDERYF. In nucleotides, the CDR3 is TGCAGCGTCCGGACAGGGGTCGACGAGCGGTACTTC.

The gene calls are TRBV30 and TRBJ2-1; either TRBD1 or TRBD2 may supply D (6 bases each). Per the germline V gene, CDR1 is GTSNPN and CDR2 is SVGIG (reference sequence). The CDR3 consists of 14 residues. V gave up 4 bases and J gave up 0 bases, with 10 bases separating them. As DNA, the CDR3 is TGTGCCTGGAAGGGGGGCAGCTCCTACAATGAGCAGTTCTTC. Translating it yields CAWKGGSSYNEQFF.

The chain carries TRBV29-1 and TRBJ2-3; D is unclear. CDR1 and CDR2 from the germline V gene are SQVTM and ANQGSEA. Trimming left V 3 bases short and J 6 bases short, with 13 bases between. The CDR3 loop spans 13 amino acids. In DNA, the CDR3 is TGCAGCGTTGACGTGATCCTCTACGATACGCAGTATTTT. Protein: CSVDVILYDTQYF.

CDR3 in amino acids: CATSPDRVSYNEQFF. The CDR3 DNA follows: TGTGCCACCAGCCCGGACAGGGTCTCCTACAATGAGCAGTTCTTC. The chain is built from TRBV15 and TRBJ2-1; 8 bases are shared with TRBD1. The V and J ends lost 5 bases and 0 bases, in that order; junction bases with no gene match: 3. The CDR3 length is 15 residues. Germline values: CDR1 LNHNV, CDR2 YYDKDF (reference sequence).

This clonotype was seen more than once but under ten times. The chain carries TRBV4-1 and TRBJ2-3; D remains ambiguous. V lost 3 bases to trimming and J lost 0 bases, with 13 bases between them. The CDR3 extends over 16 amino acids. CDR1 is MGHRA and CDR2 is YSYEKL in the germline V gene. DNA for the CDR3: TGCGCCAGCAGCCATCCCCCCAGCGCCAGCACAGATACGCAGTATTTT. Its translation: CASSHPPSASTDTQYF.

The rearrangement links TRBV27 to TRBJ1-1; TRBD1 is a possible D gene (6 bases). V gave up 5 bases and J gave up 1 base, with 11 bases separating them. The germline V gene encodes CDR1 MNHEY and CDR2 SMNVEV (reference sequence). The CDR3 runs to 14 residues. The CDR3 DNA reads TGTGCCAGCAGTGCAGGGGCCACGAACACTGAAGCTTTCTTT. Translating it yields CASSAGATNTEAFF.

The rearrangement uses TRBV4-2 and TRBJ2-3, with TRBD1 matching 10 bases. The CDR3 runs to 15 residues. V lost 1 base to trimming and J lost 5 bases; unmatched junction nucleotides: 3. Germline loops: CDR1 LGHNA, CDR2 YNFKEQ. The CDR3 bases are TGTGCCAGCAGCCAAGGACAGGGGGCGGGAGATACGCAGTATTTT. Amino acid sequence: CASSQGQGAGDTQYF.

The rearrangement links TRBV28 to TRBJ2-7; the D gene is possibly TRBD2 (7 bases). V was trimmed by 7 bases and J by 3 bases, leaving 19 bases between them. The V gene's germline CDR1 is MDHEN and CDR2 SYDVKM. This CDR3 is built from 15 residues. The CDR3 region is CASTLGGDNLYEQYF. The DNA for the CDR3 is TGTGCCAGCACCCTGGGGGGGGACAACCTCTACGAGCAGTACTTC.